These 24 T cell receptor beta chains were all obtained from the same sample, sequenced in a study of a mutant IDH1 vaccine in newly diagnosed glioma. This sample's time point: baseline, week 1 (first vaccination visit). Specified treatment: pre-vaccination baseline after standard-of-care therapy. Assay: immunoSEQ multiplex PCR; the TCRdb copy retains only in-frame clones and omits some. The table records roughly 70,000 clones, around 86% of them present only once. Sequences were derived from PBMCs, sampled from a glioma patient treated with radiotherapy, temozolomide or both. These TCRs come from a young man with glioma.

The gene calls are TRBV30 and TRBJ1-1; 8 positions agree with TRBD1. The CDR3 totals 17 residues. With V trimmed by 0 bases and J by 6 bases, 15 bases remained unmatched. The germline V gene encodes CDR1 GTSNPN and CDR2 SVGIG (reference sequence). CDR3 nucleotides: TGTGCCTGGAGTGTTGCCCCAGGGGGCGATGGATCCTCTGAAGCTTTCTTT. Protein product: CAWSVAPGGDGSSEAFF.

The CDR3 region is CASSLSHISSYNSPLHF. The CDR3 coding sequence is TGTGCCAGCAGTTTATCGCACATAAGCTCCTATAATTCACCCCTCCACTTT. This chain connects TRBV27 to TRBJ1-6; D is uncertain. Trimming cost V 0 bases and J 0 bases, with 9 bases left between them. CDR3 length: 17 residues. Germline V gene sequence: CDR1 MNHEY, CDR2 SMNVEV (reference sequence).

The chain combines TRBV4-1 with TRBJ1-1, with D uncertain. The CDR3 length is 14 residues. V lost 0 bases, J lost 0 bases, and 5 bases lay in between. Germline V CDR1 and CDR2: MGHRA, YSYEKL. The CDR3 coding sequence is TGCGCCAGCAGCCAAGAGATCATGAACACTGAAGCTTTCTTT. This translates into CASSQEIMNTEAFF.

The chain has TRBV5-4 and TRBJ2-7; D assignment may be TRBD1 or TRBD2 (6 bases each). The CDR3 totals 16 residues. Germline CDR1 is SGHNT and CDR2 is YYREEE (reference sequence). V gave up 4 bases and J gave up 1 base, with 18 bases separating them. Here the CDR3 reads CASSIGFGGRSYEQYF. CDR3 DNA sequence: TGTGCCAGCAGCATTGGTTTTGGGGGGCGATCCTACGAGCAGTACTTC. Combining the CDR3 with reference TRBV5-4 and TRBJ2-7 gives the whole variable domain ETGVTQSPTHLIKTRGQQVTLRCSSQSGHNTVSWYQQALGQGPQFIFQYYREEENGRGNFPPRFSGLQFPNYSSELNVNALELDDSALYLCASSIGFGGRSYEQYFGPGTRLTVT.

The gene calls are TRBV11-2 and TRBJ1-1; TRBD1 matches at 9 bases. Germline loops: CDR1 SGHAT, CDR2 FQNNGV. The V gene end was trimmed by 5 bases and the J gene end by 4 bases; junction bases not matched to a gene: 11. The CDR3 extends over 16 amino acids. The CDR3 DNA sequence: TGTGCCAGCAGCCCCCGGGACAGGGAGGGGTTCACTGAAGCTTTCTTT. It encodes CASSPRDREGFTEAFF.

The chain recombines TRBV4-1 with TRBJ1-2; D possibly corresponds to TRBD1 (5 bases). V was pared by 3 bases and J by 4 bases, with 18 bases between. The CDR3 covers 16 residues. Germline V gene lookup returns CDR1 MGHRA and CDR2 YSYEKL. This chain's CDR3 is CASSHRNSGLAYGYTF. The CDR3 DNA reads as TGCGCCAGCAGCCACCGAAACTCAGGGTTAGCCTATGGCTACACCTTC.

V is TRBV25-1 and J is TRBJ2-2, with D tentatively TRBD1 (5 bases). The V gene lost 1 base and the J gene lost 4 bases, with 10 bases spanning the gap. The CDR3 has 15 residues. CDR1 and CDR2 (germline): MGHDK, SYGVNS. As DNA, the CDR3 is TGTGCCAGCAGTGAATGGGGCAGGACCACCGGGGAGCTGTTTTTT. Its translation: CASSEWGRTTGELFF.

The chain joins TRBV15 to TRBJ1-5; 8 positions agree with TRBD1. Germline lookup yields CDR1 LNHNV and CDR2 YYDKDF (reference sequence). V gave up 1 base and J gave up 3 bases; unmatched junction bases: 5. This CDR3 contains 16 residues. The DNA for the CDR3 is TGTGCCACCAGCAGAGGAACAGGGGGGCTCAATCAGCCCCAGCATTTT. Translating gives CATSRGTGGLNQPQHF.

The J gene is TRBJ1-6, the V gene TRBV5-1; D gene ambiguous. Germline V gene sequence: CDR1 SGHRS, CDR2 YFSETQ. The CDR3 is 15 amino acids. The V end lost 4 bases, the J end lost 4 bases, and 12 bases lay between the germline ends. The CDR3 region has the DNA TGCGCCAGCAGCCGATGGACGGATTATAATTCACCCCTCCACTTT. It translates to CASSRWTDYNSPLHF.

Only a few counts were recorded for this clone. The genes are TRBV13 and TRBJ1-2; 7 bases agree with TRBD1. The germline V gene encodes CDR1 PRHDT and CDR2 FYEKMQ (reference sequence). V shed 5 bases and J 7 bases; nucleotides not matched to a gene: 7. The CDR3 totals 13 residues. Here the CDR3 reads CASSERGQLGYTF. The DNA of the CDR3 is TGTGCCAGCAGCGAAAGGGGACAGCTTGGCTACACCTTC.

This clone appeared once. The J gene is TRBJ2-3, the V gene TRBV19, with TRBD1 matching over 10 bases. The trim removed 5 bases at V and 3 bases at J, leaving 8 bases unmatched. The germline V gene has CDR1 LNHDA and CDR2 SQIVND (reference sequence). The CDR3 runs 16 residues. The CDR3 region is CASSGRQGAVTDTQYF. The CDR3 nucleotides are TGTGCCAGTAGTGGGAGACAGGGGGCGGTTACAGATACGCAGTATTTT.

The chain links TRBV5-1 to TRBJ2-5, with D maybe TRBD2 (6 bases). Trimming shortened V by 0 bases and J by 5 bases, and 14 bases separated the two germline ends. The germline gives CDR1 SGHRS, CDR2 YFSETQ. This CDR3 is built from 15 residues. Here the CDR3 DNA reads TGCGCCAGCAGCTTGGAAGGAGGGGTTGCCGAGACCCAGTACTTC. This encodes CASSLEGGVAETQYF.

The chain couples TRBV15 to TRBJ1-1; no clear D gene. CDR1 and CDR2 from the germline V gene are LNHNV and YYDKDF (reference sequence). CDR3 length equals 14 residues. V lost 4 bases and J 1 base, leaving 10 bases between the germline ends. The CDR3 loop is CATSIQAPNTEAFF. The CDR3 region has the DNA TGTGCCACCAGCATTCAGGCCCCGAACACTGAAGCTTTCTTT. Drawing the rest from reference TRBV15 and TRBJ1-1, the complete variable domain is DAMVIQNPRYQVTQFGKPVTLSCSQTLNHNVMYWYQQKSSQAPKLLFHYYDKDFNNEADTPDNFQSRRPNTSFCFLDIRSPGLGDTAMYLCATSIQAPNTEAFFGQGTRLTVV.

V is TRBV2 and J is TRBJ1-5; a weak D match, TRBD1 (5 bases). V was pared by 2 bases and J by 12 bases, with 8 bases between. The germline CDR1 and CDR2 sequences are SNHLY and FYNNEI. CDR3 length equals 11 residues. CDR3 sequence (DNA): TGTGCCAGCAGTGAATGGGACCGCCAGCATTTT. This codes for CASSEWDRQHF. Drawing the rest from reference TRBV2 and TRBJ1-5, the complete variable domain is EPEVTQTPSHQVTQMGQEVILRCVPISNHLYFYWYRQILGQKVEFLVSFYNNEISEKSEIFDDQFSVERPDGSNFTLKIRSTKLEDSAMYFCASSEWDRQHFGDGTRLSIL.

The rearrangement links TRBV5-1 to TRBJ1-2; TRBD1 is a possible D gene (5 bases). Trimming took off 4 bases at V and 4 bases at J, with 17 bases between the two ends. The CDR3 has 15 residues. CDR1 and CDR2 from the germline V gene are SGHRS and YFSETQ. The CDR3 loop is CASSAPGPTPYGYTF. In DNA, the CDR3 is TGCGCCAGCAGCGCCCCGGGACCAACGCCCTATGGCTACACCTTC.

This chain links TRBV4-2 with TRBJ1-2, with 9 bases aligning to TRBD1. After removal of 4 bases from V and 1 base from J, the junction contained 7 bases not matched to a gene. CDR1 and CDR2 from the germline V gene are LGHNA and YNFKEQ. The CDR3 consists of 16 residues. CDR3 in amino acids: CASSRDRDLHNYGYTF. CDR3 DNA: TGTGCCAGCAGCCGGGACAGGGACCTTCATAACTATGGCTACACCTTC.

This chain joins TRBV6-5 and TRBJ2-5; 8 bases are a match to TRBD1. The J call is doubtful: the DNA matches TRBJ2-7 better. Germline CDR1 reads MNHEY; CDR2 reads SVGAGI. The CDR3 covers 11 residues. The CDR3 DNA reads TGTGCCACCGGACAGGGCCACGAGCAGTACTTC. This translates into CATGQGHEQYF.

This chain connects TRBV5-1 to TRBJ1-6; 8 bases map to TRBD1. The CDR3 consists of 14 residues. Germline trimming cut 4 bases from V and 10 bases from J; bases unmatched to any gene: 7. Germline V gene sequence: CDR1 SGHRS, CDR2 YFSETQ. The CDR3 protein is CASSEGQVESPLHF. CDR3 bases: TGCGCCAGCAGCGAGGGACAGGTAGAGTCACCCCTCCACTTT.

The rearrangement uses TRBV10-2 and TRBJ1-1, with TRBD1 identical over 7 bases. V dropped 10 bases and J dropped 4; count of bases not matched to a gene: 12. The CDR3 is 14 amino acids. CDR1 and CDR2 (germline): WSHSY, SAAADI. Here the CDR3 reads CATEDRRRATEAFF. CDR3 nucleotide sequence: TGCGCCACCGAGGACAGGAGGAGAGCCACTGAAGCTTTCTTT.

V usage is TRBV6-6 and J usage is TRBJ1-3; D is uncertain. The CDR3 sequence is 14 residues long. The V gene's germline CDR1 is MNHNY and CDR2 SVGAGI (reference sequence). Trimming shortened V by 5 bases and J by 1 base, and 9 bases separated the two germline ends. CDR3 sequence reads: CASSPGLSGNTIYF. CDR3 sequence (DNA): TGTGCCAGCAGTCCCGGATTGTCTGGAAACACCATATATTTT.

The chain couples TRBV28 to TRBJ1-5; 9 bases fit TRBD1. This CDR3 has 15 residues. Losses at the gene ends were 2 bases for V and 6 bases for J; bases not matched to a gene: 5. From germline, CDR1 is MDHEN and CDR2 SYDVKM. For the CDR3, the DNA is TGTGCCAGCAGTTTACATGGGACAGGGTTTCAGCCCCAGCATTTT. This gives the protein CASSLHGTGFQPQHF.

This clone was seen only once. This chain links TRBV5-1 with TRBJ2-7, with D perhaps matching TRBD1 (7 bases). Looked up from germline, CDR1 is SGHRS and CDR2 is YFSETQ. Trimming removed 0 bases from V and 3 bases from J, with 10 bases in between. The CDR3 sequence is 14 residues long. As DNA, the CDR3 is TGCGCCAGCAGCTTGGGACAGGGAGGCTACGAGCAGTACTTC. This gives the protein CASSLGQGGYEQYF.

The genes are TRBV6-1 and TRBJ2-7; D possibly corresponds to TRBD1 (5 bases). V was shortened by 6 bases and J by 4 bases, with 10 bases between the two germline ends. Germline V gives CDR1 MNHNS, CDR2 SASEGT. The CDR3 length is 12 residues. The CDR3 region has the DNA TGTGCCAGCAGGACAGCGAGTTACGAGCAGTACTTC. Translation gives CASRTASYEQYF.

The CDR3 sequence: CASSMKAGGSYEQYF. For the CDR3, the DNA is TGTGCCAGTAGTATGAAGGCGGGTGGTTCCTACGAGCAGTACTTC. The gene calls are TRBV19 and TRBJ2-7, with a possible D match to TRBD2 (5 bases). The length of the CDR3 is 15 residues. V was clipped by 3 bases and J by 1 base, with 13 bases between them. Germline lookup yields CDR1 LNHDA and CDR2 SQIVND (reference sequence).